Below, one T cell receptor (beta chain) is given with its context. The data were obtained in a study of early T cells in non-severe SARS-CoV-2 infection. Germline V CDR1 and CDR2: MNHEY, SVGEGT. V was shortened by 1 base and J by 1 base, with 10 bases between the two germline ends. The CDR3 length is 16 residues. A single record per CDR3 protein comes from TCRdb applying MiXCR to the 5' RACE reads. This repertoire shows some 71,000 distinct CDR3 sequences, roughly an eighth found once; its top ten account for over 11%. The J gene is TRBJ2-2, the V gene TRBV6-2 or TRBV6-3; possibly TRBD2 for D (6 bases). The TCR comes from an adult who was a healthcare worker with PCR-confirmed SARS-CoV-2 infection or an uninfected control (not recorded which). The material sequenced was whole blood. CDR3 sequence: CASSYYGGMNTGELFF. CDR3 nucleotide sequence: TGTGCCAGCAGTTACTACGGGGGAATGAACACCGGGGAGCTGTTTTTT.